The present TCR beta chain was sequenced within a study of T cell responses to AZD1222 COVID-19 vaccine. Study-wide results and limits: Close to half of spike-specific TCRs reportedly recognize unmutated variant regions.

Profiled with immunoSEQ multiplex PCR; TCRdb holds only in-frame clones, not every one. Here the sample spans around 190,000 clones, 91% being singletons. The CDR3 loop spans 15 amino acids. The V end lost 2 bases, the J end lost 6 bases, and 17 bases lay between the germline ends. Germline CDR1 reads MNHEY; CDR2 reads SMNVEV (reference sequence). Regarding this clone: What it binds is unknown.

Sample: peripheral blood, taken 28 days after the second AZD1222 dose. This receptor was obtained from an adult who received the AZD1222 COVID-19 vaccine. The genes are TRBV27 and TRBJ2-7, with D maybe TRBD1 (7 bases). CDR3 loop: CASSLGAGQGGEQYF. Written as DNA, the CDR3 is TGTGCCAGCAGTTTAGGGGCAGGGCAGGGGGGCGAGCAGTACTTC.